The rows below give T cell receptor beta chains drawn from one sample of a study of vaccination and CD4 T cells after COVID-19. TCRdb fed the PCR reads into MiXCR, producing one record per CDR3 protein. The repertoire consists of over 15,000 distinct CDR3 sequences, with approximately 66% occurring once and the leading ten covering 0.95% to 1.2%. This specimen was CD4+ T cells from blood, taken after SARS-CoV-2 vaccination. Receptors were obtained from a human donor who had recovered from COVID-19. Each CDR3 is given with its conserved first and last residue. A D gene is named only where the DNA matches it firmly. Clone size appears in some rows only: once, few, many, or a class for an expanded clone.

DNA | CDR3 | J | size | D | V
TGTGCCAGCAGTTTATCCCCTCTTCAGAGGAACACTGAAGCTTTCTTT | CASSLSPLQRNTEAFF | TRBJ1-1 | - | - | TRBV28
TGTGCCAGCAGCTTATACGAGGGACCCAACACCGGGGAGCTGTTTTTT | CASSLYEGPNTGELFF | TRBJ2-2 | - | - | TRBV7-8
TGCAGTGCTAGAGTGGGGCGGAACACTGAAGCTTTCTTT | CSARVGRNTEAFF | TRBJ1-1 | - | - | TRBV20-1
TGTGCCAGCAGCCGACAAGCGGGACCATCCTACGAGCAGTACTTC | CASSRQAGPSYEQYF | TRBJ2-7 | few | TRBD2 | TRBV7-2
TGTGCTTCCCGGACCGCATATAGCAATCAGCCCCAGCATTTT | CASRTAYSNQPQHF | TRBJ1-5 | few | - | TRBV19
TGTGCCAGCAGACCGGACAGGGGAGTACTCGTTGAGCAGTTCTTC | CASRPDRGVLVEQFF | TRBJ2-1 | once | TRBD1 | TRBV12-3/TRBV12-4
TGTGCCATTGGGACTAAAGCCTACGAGCAGTACTTC | CAIGTKAYEQYF | TRBJ2-7 | - | TRBD2 | TRBV10-3
TGCAGTGCCGAACGTAGACAGGGGGCGGATTCACCCCTCCACTTT | CSAERRQGADSPLHF | TRBJ1-6 | once | TRBD1 | TRBV20-1
TGTGCCAGCAGCTTTGGATGGGGGGGCTACACCTTC | CASSFGWGGYTF | TRBJ1-2 | - | - | TRBV5-6
TGTGCCAGCAGTTTGTGGGGGGAGGACACTGAAGCTTTCTTT | CASSLWGEDTEAFF | TRBJ1-1 | - | - | TRBV12-3/TRBV12-4
TGTGCCAGCAGTTACTCGAGAGCGGGCCGTAATTCACCCCTCCACTTT | CASSYSRAGRNSPLHF | TRBJ1-6 | - | - | TRBV6-5
TGCAGTGCTAGTTCTATAGGCAGGCTCGGCACAGATACGCAGTATTTT | CSASSIGRLGTDTQYF | TRBJ2-3 | few | - | TRBV20-1
TGTGCCAGCAGCTTCAGACAGGGCAGGGGCAATGAGCAGTTCTTC | CASSFRQGRGNEQFF | TRBJ2-1 | - | TRBD1 | TRBV28
TGTGCCAGTAGTATGGGCCAGGAGGGGGGAGATACGCAGTATTTT | CASSMGQEGGDTQYF | TRBJ2-3 | - | - | TRBV19
TGTGCCAGCAGTCTCACAGGGGGCGAGCAGCCCCAGCATTTT | CASSLTGGEQPQHF | TRBJ1-5 | - | TRBD1 | TRBV28
TGTGCCAGCAGCCGAATCAGGGAAACAGATACGCAGTATTTT | CASSRIRETDTQYF | TRBJ2-3 | - | - | TRBV7-9
TGCGCCAGCAGTGAGTCGGACACAGATACGCAGTATTTT | CASSESDTDTQYF | TRBJ2-3 | - | - | TRBV10-1
TGCAGTGCTAACGTCGGAGGGTGGGGACGACGGGGTAGCGCAGATACGCAGTATTTT | CSANVGGWGRRGSADTQYF | TRBJ2-3 | few | - | TRBV20-1
TGTGCCAGCAGGCCAGCGGGAGGCTCCTACGAGCAGTACTTC | CASRPAGGSYEQYF | TRBJ2-7 | few | TRBD2 | TRBV7-3
TGTGCCAGCAGCTTAGATGTGGGATTAGGATTTCGATCACCCCTCCACTTT | CASSLDVGLGFRSPLHF | TRBJ1-6 | - | - | TRBV7-6
TGTGCCTGGAGTGTGGGCCATAGCAATCAGCCCCAGCATTTT | CAWSVGHSNQPQHF | TRBJ1-5 | - | - | TRBV30
TGTGCCAGCAGCAGGGGACAGGGGCCGACCTACGAGCAGTACTTC | CASSRGQGPTYEQYF | TRBJ2-7 | - | TRBD1 | TRBV6-2/TRBV6-3
TGTGCCAGCAGCGCCTCGCGGGGGAGGGAGACCCAGTACTTC | CASSASRGRETQYF | TRBJ2-5 | - | TRBD2 | TRBV6-1
TGTGCCAGCAGTGACTCGACAGGTAGCAATCAGCCCCAGCATTTT | CASSDSTGSNQPQHF | TRBJ1-5 | - | - | TRBV2
TGCAGTCCCAGGAAGGGGGCAAGGGATGGCTACACCTTC | CSPRKGARDGYTF | TRBJ1-2 | - | TRBD1 | TRBV20-1
TGCAGTGCGAAGCCGCTAGCGGGAGGGCCAGAGCATCTGAACATTCAGTACTTC | CSAKPLAGGPEHLNIQYF | TRBJ2-4 | - | TRBD2 | TRBV20-1
TGTGCCAGTAGTGTTGGGCCGAGCTCCTACGAGCAGTACTTC | CASSVGPSSYEQYF | TRBJ2-7 | few | - | TRBV19
TGTGCCAGCACCGCACGGACAGGCACAGGGCCAGATACGCAGTATTTT | CASTARTGTGPDTQYF | TRBJ2-3 | - | TRBD1 | TRBV6-1
TGTGCCAGCTGGGGACAGGGGGCTATCGAGCAGTACTTC | CASWGQGAIEQYF | TRBJ2-7 | - | TRBD1 | TRBV6-1
TGTGCCAGCAGTGGGGATCAAGAGACCCAGTACTTC | CASSGDQETQYF | TRBJ2-5 | few | - | TRBV2
TGTGCCAGCAGCTTGGGACTCCCTTTGACCGGGGAGCTGTTTTTT | CASSLGLPLTGELFF | TRBJ2-2 | few | - | TRBV7-9
TGTGCCAGTATCGGACGGAGCCAAGCTGACACTGAAGCTTTCTTT | CASIGRSQADTEAFF | TRBJ1-1 | - | - | TRBV5-3
TGTGCCAGCAGCTTTAGGAGGGAAAACACCATATATTTT | CASSFRRENTIYF | TRBJ1-3 | few | - | TRBV7-2
TGCAGTGCTCCCGCCTGGAGCTGGCAGAACACCGGGGAGCTGTTTTTT | CSAPAWSWQNTGELFF | TRBJ2-2 | few | - | TRBV20-1
TGCAGCATCCGGACGGTGAGCACCGGGGAGCTGTTTTTT | CSIRTVSTGELFF | TRBJ2-2 | - | - | TRBV29-1
TGTGCCAGCAGGCCGGGTCCCCGGGGTCAGCCCCAGCATTTT | CASRPGPRGQPQHF | TRBJ1-5 | - | - | TRBV6-1
TGCAGTGCTACCGGGACACTAGGTCAGCCCCAGCATTTT | CSATGTLGQPQHF | TRBJ1-5 | once | - | TRBV20-1
TGTGCCAGCAGCTTAGAGGGGACTCAACGGAGGCGATATCGAAACACCATATATTTT | CASSLEGTQRRRYRNTIYF | TRBJ1-3 | few | - | TRBV7-8
TGCAGTGCTAGAGATAAGAGGGAGCCCCAAGAGACCCAGTACTTC | CSARDKREPQETQYF | TRBJ2-5 | - | - | TRBV20-1
TGTGCCAGCAGCTTATCTCTTTCGGCTAATTCACCCCTCCACTTT | CASSLSLSANSPLHF | TRBJ1-6 | once | - | TRBV7-3
TGTGCCAGCAGTCCCCTAGGACAGTCTTTTGCTGAAGCTTTCTTT | CASSPLGQSFAEAFF | TRBJ1-1 | - | - | TRBV27
TGTGCTAGTGGTACGGGATACGAGCAGTACTTC | CASGTGYEQYF | TRBJ2-7 | - | - | TRBV12-5
TGTGCCATCAGTGAGGTGACCTCTGCCTACGAGCAGTACTTC | CAISEVTSAYEQYF | TRBJ2-7 | - | - | TRBV10-3
TGTGCCAGCAGACGGGGGACTAGCGGATCCTCCTACAATGAGCAGTTCTTC | CASRRGTSGSSYNEQFF | TRBJ2-1 | - | TRBD2 | TRBV6-1